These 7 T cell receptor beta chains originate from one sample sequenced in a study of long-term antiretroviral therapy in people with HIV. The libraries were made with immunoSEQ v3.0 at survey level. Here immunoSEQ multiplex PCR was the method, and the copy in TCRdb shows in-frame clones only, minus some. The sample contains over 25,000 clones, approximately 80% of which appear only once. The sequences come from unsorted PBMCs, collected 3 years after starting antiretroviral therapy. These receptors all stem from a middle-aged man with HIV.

CDR3 region: CSVKGTGGSGANVLTF. In nucleotides, the CDR3 is TGCAGCGTCAAAGGGACAGGGGGCTCTGGGGCCAACGTCCTGACTTTC. The rearrangement joins TRBV29-1 to TRBJ2-6, with 11 bases matching TRBD1. J was trimmed by 0 bases and V by 6 bases; bases with no gene match: 4. CDR1 and CDR2 from the germline V gene are SQVTM and ANQGSEA. The CDR3 length is 16 residues.

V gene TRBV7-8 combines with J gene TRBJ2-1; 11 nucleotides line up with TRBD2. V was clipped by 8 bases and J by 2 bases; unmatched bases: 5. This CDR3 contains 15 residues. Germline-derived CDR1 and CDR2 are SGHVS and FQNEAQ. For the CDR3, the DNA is TGTGCCAGCCGCCTACTAGCGGGAGCCTACAATGAGCAGTTCTTC. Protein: CASRLLAGAYNEQFF. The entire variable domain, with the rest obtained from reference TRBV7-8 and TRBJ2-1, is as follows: GAGVSQSPRYKVAKRGQDVALRCDPISGHVSLFWYQQALGQGPEFLTYFQNEAQLDKSGLPSDRFFAERPEGSVSTLKIQRTQQEDSAVYLCASRLLAGAYNEQFFGPGTRLTVL.

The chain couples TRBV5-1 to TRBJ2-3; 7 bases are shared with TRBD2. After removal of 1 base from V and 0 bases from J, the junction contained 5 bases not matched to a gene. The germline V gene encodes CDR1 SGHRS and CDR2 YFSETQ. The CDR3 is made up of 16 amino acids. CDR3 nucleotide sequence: TGCGCCAGCAGCTTGCGGGGGGTCCTCAGCACAGATACGCAGTATTTT. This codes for CASSLRGVLSTDTQYF.

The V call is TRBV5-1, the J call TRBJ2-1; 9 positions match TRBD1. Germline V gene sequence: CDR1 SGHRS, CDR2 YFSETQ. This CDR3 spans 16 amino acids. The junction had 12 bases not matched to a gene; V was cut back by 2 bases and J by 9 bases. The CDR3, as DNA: TGCGCCAGCAGCTTTAGGACAGGGGTTGCCTTCGGTGAGCAGTTCTTC. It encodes CASSFRTGVAFGEQFF.

The CDR3 DNA reads TGTGCCAGCAGTATGCTTAGCGGCAGACAGGGCCATGGGCTGTTTTTT. It translates to CASSMLSGRQGHGLFF. V gene TRBV7-2 combines with J gene TRBJ1-4; 7 nucleotides agree with TRBD1. Germline values: CDR1 SGHTA, CDR2 FQGNSA. This CDR3 contains 16 residues. V gave up 6 bases and J gave up 14 bases; unmatched junction bases: 21. Looking up the rest from reference TRBV7-2 and TRBJ1-4 gives the full variable domain: GAGVSQSPSNKVTEKGKDVELRCDPISGHTALYWYRQSLGQGLEFLIYFQGNSAPDKSGLPSDRFSAERTGGSVSTLTIQRTQQEDSAVYLCASSMLSGRQGHGLFFGSGTQLSVL.

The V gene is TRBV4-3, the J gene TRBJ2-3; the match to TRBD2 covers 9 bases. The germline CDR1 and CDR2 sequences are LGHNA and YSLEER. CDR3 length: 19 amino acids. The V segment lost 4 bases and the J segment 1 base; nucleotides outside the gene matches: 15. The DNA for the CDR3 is TGCGCCAGCAGCCGTTCGGAGGGGCTAGCGGGAATTGGCACAGATACGCAGTATTTT. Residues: CASSRSEGLAGIGTDTQYF.

CDR3 coding DNA: TGCGCCAGCAGCCAAGATTGGGGGGACACCGGGGAGCTGTTTTTT. This encodes CASSQDWGDTGELFF. V usage is TRBV4-1 and J usage is TRBJ2-2; possibly TRBD2 for D (6 bases). CDR3 length: 15 residues. Germline CDR1 and CDR2: MGHRA and YSYEKL. Trimming pared 0 bases from V and 3 bases from J, leaving 8 bases between.